Shown below are 17 T cell receptor beta chains from a single sample sequenced in a study of T cells in women clearing cervical HPV infection. TCRdb's table, derived via immunoSEQ multiplex PCR, lists solely in-frame clones and lacks some. The repertoire table contains tens of thousands of clones. The sample consisted of blood buffy coat. These receptor sequences come from a woman aged 18 to 69 with a cervical HPV16 infection that either progressed to CIN3+ or cleared (not recorded which).

Concerning this clone: The CDR3 end falls 3 residues outside the read, so it is completed with the germline J gene. This sequence joins TRBV12-3 or TRBV12-4 and TRBJ1-2; TRBD1 matches 8 bases. This CDR3 region has 12 residues. V lost 5 bases to trimming and J lost 4 bases; unmatched junction nucleotides: 0. The DNA read from the CDR3 is TGTGCCAGCAGTACAGGGGGCTATGGC. Its protein is CASSTGGYG. The whole CDR3 region reads CASSTGGYGYTF.

The covered CDR3 bases are TGTGCCAGCAGTGAAGGGGGGGGGCCGACAGATACG. Its translation is CASSEGGGPTDT. The whole CDR3 protein is CASSEGGGPTDTQYF. V is TRBV6-1 and J is TRBJ2-3; a weak D match, TRBD2 (7 bases). The read falls 3 residues short of the CDR3 end, and the missing part is taken from the germline J gene. V gave up 1 base and J gave up 3 bases, with 11 bases separating them. The CDR3 has 15 amino acids. CDR1 and CDR2 from the germline V gene are MNHNS and SASEGT.

Comment on this clone: The sequence runs out 3 residues before the end of the CDR3; the remainder is reconstructed from the germline J gene. V usage is TRBV7-9 and J usage is TRBJ2-3; TRBD2 agrees at 10 bases. The CDR3 has 14 amino acids. After removal of 5 bases from V and 4 bases from J, the junction contained 3 bases not matched to a gene. Germline assignment: CDR1 SEHNR and CDR2 FQNEAQ (reference sequence). The CDR3 loop is CASSGTSVSDTQYF. The part of the CDR3 DNA that was read is TGTGCCAGCAGCGGGACTAGCGTATCAGATACG.

Remarks on this clone: The read falls 3 residues short of the CDR3 end, and the missing part is taken from the germline J gene. V is TRBV20-1 and J is TRBJ2-3; D unresolved. Germline lookup yields CDR1 DFQATT and CDR2 SNEGSKA (reference sequence). The CDR3 loop spans 12 amino acids. The sequenced part of the CDR3 DNA is TGCAGTGCTAGATATAGGGCAAGTTCG. It yields the protein CSARYRASS. The entire CDR3 protein reads CSARYRASSQYF.

About this clone: The CDR3 end is not reached by the read, which stops 3 residues before it; the germline J gene fills it in. The chain couples TRBV5-6 to TRBJ1-1; D unresolved. CDR1 SGHDT and CDR2 YYEEEE come from the germline V gene. The CDR3 covers 11 residues. Trimming pared 4 bases from V and 7 bases from J, leaving 8 bases between. This CDR3 reads CASSRAYEAFF. The sequenced part of the CDR3 DNA is TGTGCCAGCAGCAGAGCCTATGAA.

Remarks on this clone: The read terminates 3 residues ahead of where the CDR3 ends, so the germline J gene completes it. The V gene is TRBV19, the J gene TRBJ2-5, with 7 bases matching TRBD2. The CDR3 length is 15 residues. V lost 10 bases, J lost 4 bases, and 15 bases stayed unmatched. The germline V gene encodes CDR1 LNHDA and CDR2 SQIVND (reference sequence). CDR3 amino acids: CANTHSRESVETQYF. The sequenced part of the CDR3 DNA is TGTGCCAATACCCACTCGCGGGAGTCGGTAGAGACC.

The part of the CDR3 DNA that was read is TGCGCCAGCAGCTCTACTAGCGGGGGGGGAGGAGATACG. Translating gives CASSSTSGGGGDT. The entire CDR3 is CASSSTSGGGGDTQYF. The chain combines TRBV5-1 with TRBJ2-3; 13 bases agree with TRBD2. The read falls 3 residues short of the CDR3 end, and the missing part is taken from the germline J gene. Trimming removed 3 bases from V and 5 bases from J; junction bases left unmatched: 6. Germline CDR1 and CDR2: SGHRS and YFSETQ. The CDR3 sequence is 16 residues long.

Comment on this clone: The read finishes 3 residues shy of the CDR3 end, and the germline J gene is used to complete it. The chain is built from TRBV20-1 and TRBJ1-2; D may be TRBD1 (6 bases). The V gene lost 5 bases and the J gene lost 4 bases, with 14 bases spanning the gap. The CDR3 totals 13 residues. Looked up from germline, CDR1 is DFQATT and CDR2 is SNEGSKA (reference sequence). CDR3 sequence: CSARVPDSYGYTF. The covered CDR3 bases are TGCAGTGCTCGCGTCCCGGACAGCTATGGC.

A remark on this clone: Coverage ceases 3 residues before the CDR3 finishes, and the germline J gene fills in the end. J is TRBJ1-2 and V is TRBV2; D not certain. Germline CDR1 SNHLY, CDR2 FYNNEI. This CDR3 is built from 15 residues. The CDR3 bases that were read are TGTGCCAGCAGTGAACTAGCGAACTCCTACAATGAC. Translating it yields CASSELANSYND. The CDR3 as a whole reads CASSELANSYNDYTF.

CDR3 DNA, as far as it was read: TGTGCCAGCAACTCACAGGGGGCAGGGAATTCACCC. Protein: CASNSQGAGNSP. From start to end, the CDR3 is CASNSQGAGNSPLHF. The V call is TRBV2, the J call TRBJ1-6, with TRBD1 matching 9 bases. The read ends 3 residues before the CDR3 terminus; that terminus is restored from the germline J gene. Germline CDR1 SNHLY, CDR2 FYNNEI. The CDR3 spans 15 residues. V gave up 7 bases and J gave up 7 bases; unmatched junction bases: 8.

Concerning this clone itself: The DNA ends 3 residues before the CDR3 does, and the rest of the CDR3 is filled in from the germline J gene. V gene TRBV7-3 combines with J gene TRBJ2-1; D is possibly TRBD2 (7 bases). V dropped 4 bases and J dropped 3 bases, with 16 bases sitting between them. There are 16 residues in the CDR3. The V gene's germline CDR1 is SGHTA and CDR2 FQGTGA. The chain's CDR3 is CASSWYGGGLYNEQFF. Partial CDR3 DNA: TGTGCCAGCAGCTGGTACGGCGGGGGCCTCTACAATGAG.

Comments on this clone: The read ends 3 residues early relative to the CDR3; the germline J gene fills the gap. The chain combines TRBV12-5 with TRBJ2-5; 9 positions match TRBD2. This CDR3 has 14 residues. The ends lost 6 bases at V and 7 bases at J; junction bases unmatched: 9. Germline lookup yields CDR1 LGHNT and CDR2 FRNRAP. The CDR3 here is CASGAGGRDGTQYF. CDR3 DNA, as far as it was read: TGTGCTAGTGGAGCGGGGGGCAGGGATGGGACC.

As regards this clone: The read comes to an end 3 residues before the CDR3 does, leaving the germline J gene to fill in the end. V usage is TRBV5-1 and J usage is TRBJ2-3; 9 nucleotides align to TRBD2. CDR3 size: 17 residues. The V gene's germline CDR1 is SGHRS and CDR2 YFSETQ. The CDR3 spells CASSPISGGGAQETQYF. The CDR3 bases that were read are TGCGCCAGCAGTCCGATTAGCGGGGGAGGAGCCCAAGAGACG.

Worth noting for this clone: The DNA ends 3 residues before the CDR3 does, and the rest of the CDR3 is filled in from the germline J gene. V is TRBV4-1 and J is TRBJ2-3, with TRBD2 as a possible D gene (5 bases). Trimming cost V 3 bases and J 4 bases, with 14 bases left between them. This CDR3 spans 15 amino acids. Germline V gene data show CDR1 as MGHRA and CDR2 as YSYEKL. The part of the CDR3 DNA that was read is TGCGCCAGCAGCCAGGACTCCTCCGTCCCAGATACG. Translation: CASSQDSSVPDT. Given in full, the CDR3 is CASSQDSSVPDTQYF.

As to this clone: Read coverage stops 3 residues before the CDR3 terminus; the germline J gene supplies the remainder. This sequence joins TRBV7-6 and TRBJ1-1; 8 positions match TRBD1. Per the germline V gene, CDR1 is SGHVS and CDR2 is FNYEAQ. The CDR3 consists of 14 residues. The V segment lost 1 base and the J segment 3 bases; nucleotides outside the gene matches: 1. CDR3 loop: CASSLGTGHTEAFF. Partial CDR3 DNA: TGTGCCAGCAGCTTAGGGACAGGGCACACTGAA.

Note on this clone: Read sequence stops 3 residues before the CDR3 end, and the germline J gene provides the missing end. V usage is TRBV28 and J usage is TRBJ2-3; the match to TRBD1 covers 9 bases. Germline V gene sequence: CDR1 MDHEN, CDR2 SYDVKM. The CDR3 runs to 16 residues. CDR3 DNA (partial): TGTGCCAGCAGTTTCGAAAAGGGACAGGGCTTCGAGACG. This sequence encodes CASSFEKGQGFET. The entire CDR3 reads CASSFEKGQGFETQYF.

Remarks on this clone: Coverage ceases 3 residues before the CDR3 finishes, and the germline J gene fills in the end. The J gene is TRBJ2-7, the V gene TRBV5-1; perhaps TRBD2 as D (6 bases). The CDR3 is 15 residues long. With 0 bases removed from V and 4 bases from J, the gap between germline ends came to 14 bases. CDR1 SGHRS and CDR2 YFSETQ come from the germline V gene. CDR3 residues: CASSLASGAAYEQYF. The DNA read from the CDR3 is TGCGCCAGCAGCTTGGCCTCGGGAGCGGCTTACGAG.